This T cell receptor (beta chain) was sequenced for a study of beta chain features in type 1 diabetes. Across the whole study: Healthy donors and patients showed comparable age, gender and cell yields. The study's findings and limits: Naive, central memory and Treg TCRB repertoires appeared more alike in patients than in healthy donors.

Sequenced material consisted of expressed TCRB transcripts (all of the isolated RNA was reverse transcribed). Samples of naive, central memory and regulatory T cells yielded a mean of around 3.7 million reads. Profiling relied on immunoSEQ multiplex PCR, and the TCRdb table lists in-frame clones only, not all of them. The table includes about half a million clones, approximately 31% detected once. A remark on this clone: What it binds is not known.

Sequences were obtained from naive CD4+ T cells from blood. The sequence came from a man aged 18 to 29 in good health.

In nucleotides, the CDR3 is TGTGCCAGCAGCTTGGGGCCCCCCGCCGGGGAGCAGTTCTTC. Protein product: CASSLGPPAGEQFF. The chain carries TRBV7-9 and TRBJ2-1, with D maybe TRBD1 (5 bases). The CDR3 is 14 amino acids. V was shortened by 3 bases and J by 10 bases, with 16 bases between the two germline ends. Germline loops: CDR1 SEHNR, CDR2 FQNEAQ (reference sequence).